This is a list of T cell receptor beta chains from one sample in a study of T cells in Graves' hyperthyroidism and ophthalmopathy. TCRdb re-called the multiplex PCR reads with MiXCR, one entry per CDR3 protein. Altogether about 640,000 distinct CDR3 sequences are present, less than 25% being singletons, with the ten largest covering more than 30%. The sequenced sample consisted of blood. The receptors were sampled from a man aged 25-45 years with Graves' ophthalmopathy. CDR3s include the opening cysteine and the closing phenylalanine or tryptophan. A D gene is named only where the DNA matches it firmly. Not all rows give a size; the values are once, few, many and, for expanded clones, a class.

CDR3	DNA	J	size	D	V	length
CATGGAFDEQYF	TGTGCCACCGGTGGGGCGTTCGACGAGCAGTACTTC	TRBJ2-7	few	-	TRBV10-3	12
CSASDFLAGQETQYF	TGCAGTGCTAGTGATTTTCTAGCGGGCCAAGAGACCCAGTACTTC	TRBJ2-5	few	TRBD2	TRBV20-1	15
CASSQEAPLGVGYTF	TGTGCCAGCAGCCAAGAAGCTCCCCTCGGGGTCGGCTACACCTTC	TRBJ1-2	many	-	TRBV3-1	15
CASSPRAGGGGTDTQYF	TGCGCCAGCAGCCCCCGTGCCGGGGGGGGGGGTACAGATACGCAGTATTTT	TRBJ2-3	-	TRBD2	TRBV5-1	17
CASSQVSDSRETQYF	TGCGCCAGCAGCCAAGTCTCGGACTCCCGAGAGACCCAGTACTTC	TRBJ2-5	few	-	TRBV4-1	15
CSARGLVATPEQYF	TGCAGTGCTAGAGGGCTAGTTGCGACTCCCGAGCAGTACTTC	TRBJ2-7	few	-	TRBV20-1	14
CASSYRGEKNIQYF	TGTGCCAGCAGTTATCGCGGGGAGAAAAACATTCAGTACTTC	TRBJ2-4	-	-	TRBV6-2/TRBV6-3	14
CASSDPGLGSNQPQHF	TGCGCCAGCAGTGACCCGGGACTAGGCAGCAATCAGCCCCAGCATTTT	TRBJ1-5	-	-	TRBV10-2	16
CASTEKRRSTDTQYF	TGTGCCAGCACCGAAAAGCGGAGAAGCACAGATACGCAGTATTTT	TRBJ2-3	many	-	TRBV27	15
CASSAGKNFIQYF	TGTGCCAGCAGTGCGGGAAAAAACTTCATTCAGTACTTC	TRBJ2-4	-	-	TRBV28	13
CASSVRGTNEKLFF	TGTGCCAGCAGCGTACGTGGCACTAATGAAAAACTGTTTTTT	TRBJ1-4	-	-	TRBV9	14
CASSVTGLGDTEAFF	TGTGCCAGCAGTGTGACAGGGCTTGGGGACACTGAAGCTTTCTTT	TRBJ1-1	few	TRBD1	TRBV27	15
CASSLGLTDTQYF	TGTGCCAGCAGCTTAGGCCTCACAGATACGCAGTATTTT	TRBJ2-3	many	-	TRBV11-2	13
CTSSRLAGPYEQYF	TGTACCAGCAGCCGTCTAGCGGGACCCTACGAGCAGTACTTC	TRBJ2-7	-	TRBD2	TRBV7-6	14
CASSLSLGLAGVAGELFF	TGTGCCAGCAGTTTATCCCTCGGACTAGCGGGAGTAGCCGGGGAGCTGTTTTTT	TRBJ2-2	few	TRBD2	TRBV27	18
CASSQGGKGNTIYF	TGTGCCAGCAGTCAAGGGGGTAAAGGAAACACCATATATTTT	TRBJ1-3	few	-	TRBV2	14
CASSYGLYGYTF	TGTGCCAGCAGCTACGGACTATATGGCTACACCTTC	TRBJ1-2	-	-	TRBV3-1	12
CASSRDRVFNEQFF	TGTGCCAGTTCGAGGGACAGGGTATTCAATGAGCAGTTCTTC	TRBJ2-1	-	TRBD1	TRBV19	14
CASSIILAGNNEQFF	TGTGCCAGTAGTATAATACTAGCGGGAAACAATGAGCAGTTCTTC	TRBJ2-1	few	TRBD2	TRBV19	15
CAIRRGEADTQYF	TGTGCCATCCGAAGAGGGGAGGCAGATACGCAGTATTTT	TRBJ2-3	once	-	TRBV2	13
CASSRGTETNYGYTF	TGTGCCAGCAGTCGCGGGACCGAGACTAACTATGGCTACACCTTC	TRBJ1-2	-	-	TRBV6-1	15
CATSVGLAASYNEQFF	TGTGCCACCAGTGTCGGACTAGCCGCGTCTTACAATGAGCAGTTCTTC	TRBJ2-1	-	TRBD2	TRBV24-1	16
CASSGGDGYNEQFF	TGTGCCAGCAGCGGGGGGGACGGGTACAATGAGCAGTTCTTC	TRBJ2-1	many	TRBD2	TRBV2	14
CASSPAPEGYGYTF	TGTGCCAGCAGTCCTGCCCCGGAAGGCTATGGCTACACCTTC	TRBJ1-2	-	-	TRBV2	14
CASSPSLGRGTEAFF	TGTGCCAGCAGCCCCTCGCTGGGCAGGGGGACTGAAGCTTTCTTT	TRBJ1-1	-	TRBD1	TRBV14	15
CAWTELAGVREQFF	TGTGCCTGGACAGAACTAGCGGGAGTCCGGGAGCAGTTCTTC	TRBJ2-1	many	TRBD2	TRBV30	14
CASSQEYWREGTDTQYF	TGCGCCAGCAGCCAAGAGTATTGGCGGGAGGGAACAGATACGCAGTATTTT	TRBJ2-3	-	TRBD2	TRBV4-3	17
CASSSQSTYNEQFF	TGTGCCAGCAGCTCCCAGTCCACCTACAATGAGCAGTTCTTC	TRBJ2-1	few	-	TRBV7-2	14
CASRNTIGTDDSYNEQFF	TGTGCCAGCAGAAATACGATTGGAACTGACGACTCCTACAATGAGCAGTTCTTC	TRBJ2-1	-	-	TRBV25-1	18
CASSTPPSGDEQFF	TGTGCCAGCAGCACCCCCCCAAGTGGCGATGAGCAGTTCTTC	TRBJ2-1	few	-	TRBV6-2/TRBV6-3	14
CASSSTEPYEQYF	TGTGCCAGCAGTTCAACTGAGCCCTACGAGCAGTACTTC	TRBJ2-7	many	-	TRBV7-2	13
CASSLGQGGAFF	TGTGCCAGCAGCTTGGGGCAGGGGGGAGCTTTCTTT	TRBJ1-1	few	TRBD1	TRBV7-9	12
CASSSSTTSLYNEQFF	TGTGCCAGCAGTTCCAGTACGACTAGCCTTTACAATGAGCAGTTCTTC	TRBJ2-1	-	TRBD2	TRBV11-2	16
CASSRTGGGEQFF	TGTGCCAGCAGCCGAACAGGGGGCGGTGAGCAGTTCTTC	TRBJ2-1	few	TRBD1	TRBV7-3	13
CAIQDGRADIQYF	TGTGCCATCCAGGACGGGAGGGCCGACATTCAGTACTTC	TRBJ2-4	-	TRBD2	TRBV10-3	13
CASSAPSDPTDTQYF	TGTGCCAGCAGTGCCCCTAGCGATCCCACAGATACGCAGTATTTT	TRBJ2-3	-	-	TRBV6-1	15
CATSRDPEFEQYF	TGTGCCACCAGCAGAGATCCCGAATTTGAGCAGTACTTC	TRBJ2-7	-	-	TRBV15	13
CASSPYRALPNQPQHF	TGTGCCAGCAGCCCTTACAGGGCCCTCCCCAATCAGCCCCAGCATTTT	TRBJ1-5	-	-	TRBV28	16
CASSFGPLNEQFF	TGTGCCAGCAGCTTCGGACCCTTAAATGAGCAGTTCTTC	TRBJ2-1	-	-	TRBV7-9	13
CASTSGVYTGELFF	TGTGCCAGCACCTCAGGGGTTTACACCGGGGAGCTGTTTTTT	TRBJ2-2	-	-	TRBV27	14
CASSLMTENEKLFF	TGTGCCAGCAGCCTCATGACAGAAAATGAAAAACTGTTTTTT	TRBJ1-4	few	-	TRBV5-8	14
CAWSGANYGYTF	TGTGCCTGGAGCGGAGCTAACTATGGCTACACCTTC	TRBJ1-2	many	-	TRBV30	12
CASAPGGGQSTEAFF	TGTGCCAGCGCCCCCGGAGGGGGACAGAGTACTGAAGCTTTCTTT	TRBJ1-1	-	TRBD1	TRBV6-1	15
CASSENPDSGRSTSTDTQYF	TGTGCCAGCAGCGAAAATCCGGATAGCGGGAGGTCAACTAGCACAGATACGCAGTATTTT	TRBJ2-3	many	TRBD2	TRBV11-1	20
CASSLSQGGTEAFF	TGTGCCAGCAGTTTATCACAGGGTGGGACTGAAGCTTTCTTT	TRBJ1-1	many	-	TRBV27	14
CASSEEADYSYNEQFF	TGTGCCAGCAGTGAAGAGGCGGATTACTCCTACAATGAGCAGTTCTTC	TRBJ2-1	few	-	TRBV14	16
CSVEGGTPYEQYF	TGCAGCGTTGAAGGCGGGACACCCTACGAGCAGTACTTC	TRBJ2-7	-	-	TRBV29-1	13
CASSLADYNQPQHF	TGTGCCAGCAGTTTGGCGGATTATAATCAGCCCCAGCATTTT	TRBJ1-5	few	-	TRBV12-3/TRBV12-4	14
CASSYSGTGAHEQYF	TGTGCCAGCAGTTACTCCGGGACAGGGGCCCACGAGCAGTACTTC	TRBJ2-7	few	TRBD1	TRBV6-2/TRBV6-3	15
CASSNPQGSHEQFF	TGTGCCAGCAGCAATCCACAGGGGTCCCATGAGCAGTTCTTC	TRBJ2-1	few	TRBD1	TRBV6-1	14
CASSIAGTAIGSPLHF	TGTGCCAGTAGTATAGCCGGGACAGCAATTGGTTCACCCCTCCACTTT	TRBJ1-6	-	TRBD1	TRBV19	16
CASSILDRGNQPQHF	TGTGCCAGCAGCATCCTGGACCGGGGCAATCAGCCCCAGCATTTT	TRBJ1-5	few	-	TRBV7-2	15
CAWSGAVTGELFF	TGTGCCTGGAGTGGAGCGGTCACCGGGGAGCTGTTTTTT	TRBJ2-2	few	-	TRBV30	13
CSAITGIHSPLHF	TGCAGTGCAATAACAGGAATTCATTCACCCCTCCACTTT	TRBJ1-6	few	-	TRBV20-1	13
CASSGRTGGVAAGELFF	TGTGCCAGCAGCGGACGAACAGGGGGCGTTGCGGCCGGGGAGCTGTTTTTT	TRBJ2-2	-	TRBD1	TRBV5-4	17